The 3 T cell receptor beta chains listed next were all sequenced from one sample in a study of T cells after posttransplantation cyclophosphamide. Profiled with immunoSEQ multiplex PCR; TCRdb holds only in-frame clones, not every one. The sample gives over 15,000 clones, 94% of which show up once; 0.27% is in the top ten. Cells defined as naive were viable CD3+CD4+ or CD3+CD8+ and CCR7+CD45RA+CD45RO-CD95-CD27+CD28+. Sequencing used naive CD4+ T cells sorted from blood. All receptors come from a woman aged 50 to 60 in good health and a related stem cell transplant donor.

The chain carries TRBV28 and TRBJ2-1; D is uncertain. CDR1 MDHEN and CDR2 SYDVKM come from the germline V gene. The CDR3 is 10 residues long. Trimming shortened V by 4 bases and J by 8 bases, and 3 bases separated the two germline ends. CDR3 bases: TGTGCCAGCAGTTCGGATGAGCAGTTCTTC. Translating it yields CASSSDEQFF.

The CDR3 nucleotides read TGTGCCAGCAGTAGGACAGGGGCCAATCAGCCCCAGCATTTT. Its translation is CASSRTGANQPQHF. The chain employs TRBV6-5 and TRBJ1-5, with TRBD1 matching over 9 bases. This CDR3 is built from 14 residues. V was clipped by 5 bases and J by 3 bases; unmatched bases: 2. Germline CDR1 is MNHEY and CDR2 is SVGAGI.

The chain uses TRBV5-1 and TRBJ2-5; D might be TRBD1 (5 bases). V was clipped by 4 bases and J by 1 base, with 14 bases between them. The CDR3 runs to 15 residues. The germline CDR1 and CDR2 sequences are SGHRS and YFSETQ. The CDR3 loop is CASSPVWTSQETQYF. The CDR3 region has the DNA TGCGCCAGCAGCCCCGTCTGGACATCCCAAGAGACCCAGTACTTC.